The 2 T cell receptor beta chains presented below share a single source sample, sequenced in a study of early T cells in non-severe SARS-CoV-2 infection. One entry per CDR3 protein, called by TCRdb with MiXCR from the 5' RACE reads. The table shows approximately 70,000 distinct CDR3 sequences, with 12% occurring only once. This material consisted of whole blood, taken at baseline. All receptors derive from an adult who was a healthcare worker with PCR-confirmed SARS-CoV-2 infection or an uninfected control (not recorded which). The donor label of this sample is uncertain.

This clonotype was picked up a small number of times. The chain uses TRBV4-2 and TRBJ2-3; 7 bases are shared with TRBD2. The germline V gene has CDR1 LGHNA and CDR2 YNFKEQ. The CDR3 sequence is 16 residues long. With 4 bases clipped from V and 1 base from J, the junction kept 8 bases outside the gene matches. CDR3 in DNA: TGTGCCAGCAGCCCGCCTTCGGCGGGGGGCACAGATACGCAGTATTTT. Residues: CASSPPSAGGTDTQYF.

This clonotype was seen a few times. The chain couples TRBV29-1 to TRBJ2-1; 7 bases match TRBD1. Germline-derived CDR1 and CDR2 are SQVTM and ANQGSEA. The CDR3 covers 13 residues. Trimming cost V 7 bases and J 3 bases; bases outside gene matches: 6. CDR3 coding DNA: TGCAGCGCTCCGGGACAGCACTACAATGAGCAGTTCTTC. It encodes CSAPGQHYNEQFF.